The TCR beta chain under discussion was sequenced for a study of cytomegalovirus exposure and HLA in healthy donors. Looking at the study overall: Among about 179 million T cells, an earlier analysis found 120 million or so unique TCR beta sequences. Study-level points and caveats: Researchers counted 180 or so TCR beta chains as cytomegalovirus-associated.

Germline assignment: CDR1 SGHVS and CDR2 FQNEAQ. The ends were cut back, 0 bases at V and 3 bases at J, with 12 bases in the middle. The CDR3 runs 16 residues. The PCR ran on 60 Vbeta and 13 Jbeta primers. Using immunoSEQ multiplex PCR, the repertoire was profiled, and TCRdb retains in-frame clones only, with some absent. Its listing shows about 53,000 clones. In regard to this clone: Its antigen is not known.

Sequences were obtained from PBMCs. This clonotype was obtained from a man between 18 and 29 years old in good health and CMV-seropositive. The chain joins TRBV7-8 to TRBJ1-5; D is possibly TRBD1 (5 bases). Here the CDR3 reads CASSLAAGGVNQPQHF. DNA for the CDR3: TGTGCCAGCAGCTTAGCAGCGGGGGGTGTCAATCAGCCCCAGCATTTT.